Detailed here is one TCR beta chain. Its target is unknown. Profiling relied on immunoSEQ multiplex PCR, and the TCRdb table lists in-frame clones only, not all of them. The sample gives roughly 120,000 clones, about 88% of which show up once; roughly 9.8% is in the top ten. The data were taken from a study of T cell responses to AZD1222 COVID-19 vaccine. For the study at large: Analyses pooled second doses at about 4 or about 12 weeks. Study outcomes and limitations: Regions left unmutated in variants are reportedly the target of nearly half of spike-specific TCRs. A rise in Spike-specific TCR breadth and depth followed two AZD1222 doses. Repertoires were sampled only after the peak T cell response.

With 0 bases clipped from V and 5 bases from J, the junction kept 5 bases outside the gene matches. In germline, CDR1 is MGHRA, CDR2 YSYEKL. This CDR3 spans 17 amino acids. V usage is TRBV4-1 and J usage is TRBJ1-5, with TRBD1 matching 12 bases. This TCR was recovered from an adult in good health. Here the sequenced sample was peripheral blood, taken on day 0 of AZD1222 vaccination. This CDR3 reads CASSQEKGTGGDQPQHF. CDR3 bases: TGCGCCAGCAGCCAAGAGAAGGGGACAGGGGGCGATCAGCCCCAGCATTTT.